This T cell receptor (beta chain) was sequenced in a study of shared clonotypes between healthy human individuals. Whole-study results and caveats: Non-shared clonotypes showed lower generation probabilities than clonotypes common to all four donors.

Details on this clone: Its antigen is currently unknown.

Naive CD8 cells comprised CD45RO-negative, CCR7-positively selected cells, excluding terminally differentiated effector memory CD45RA+ cells. The DNA input per sorted-subset replicate PCR was roughly 210 ng, corresponding to 25,000 to 35,000 T cell genomes. Here immunoSEQ multiplex PCR was the method, and the copy in TCRdb shows in-frame clones only, minus some. The sample carries about 2.1 million clones, roughly 95% recorded once. Material for sequencing was naive CD8+ T cells from PBMCs. The TCR was taken from a man aged 18 to 35 in good health. Some clones in this sample may be carry-over from other donors' samples.

The CDR3, as DNA: TGTGCCAGCAGCCTCTTTTCCACAGAGGCCCGGAGTGAGCAGTTCTTC. It is translated as CASSLFSTEARSEQFF. The V call is TRBV28, the J call TRBJ2-1, with D hard to call. The V end was cut by 6 bases, the J end by 9 bases, with 24 bases between. CDR1 is MDHEN, CDR2 SYDVKM, per germline. The CDR3 consists of 16 residues.